This T cell receptor (beta chain) comes out of a study of T-cell reconstitution after alpha-beta-depleted transplantation in children. The V gene's germline CDR1 is ENHRY and CDR2 SYGVKD. The CDR3 has 13 residues. Losses at the gene ends were 6 bases for V and 12 bases for J; bases not matched to a gene: 8. Unique molecular identifiers were incorporated during preparation of the TCRbeta library. TCRdb redid the calling of the PCR reads with MiXCR, one entry per CDR3 protein. The sample shows 480,000 or so distinct CDR3 sequences, more than 9% of them seen only once. This clonotype was observed many times.

The sequence was collected from a child aged 2 to 9 with inherited bone marrow failure, due to receive a stem cell transplant. The V and J genes are TRBV10-3 and TRBJ2-1; 10 positions match TRBD1. The sequencing used PBMCs, collected before TCRalphabeta/CD19-depleted stem cell transplant. The chain's CDR3 is CAISPGTGATQFF. CDR3 nucleotide sequence: TGTGCCATCAGCCCCGGGACAGGGGCGACGCAGTTCTTC.